This T cell receptor (beta chain) emerged from a study of T cell changes during pregnancy in multiple sclerosis. Produced via immunoSEQ multiplex PCR; TCRdb's table is partial and in-frame only. The sample carries 35,000 to 50,000 clones, 88% recorded once. V gave up 3 bases and J gave up 5 bases; unmatched junction bases: 12. Germline V gene sequence: CDR1 SEHNR, CDR2 FQNEAQ (reference sequence). This CDR3 has 16 amino acids. The chain links TRBV7-9 to TRBJ2-7; TRBD1 agrees at 8 bases. This specimen was CD4+ T cells from peripheral blood mononuclear cells, taken in the second trimester of pregnancy. The receptor's source is a female donor with multiple sclerosis, enrolled in a pregnancy study. The CDR3 DNA follows: TGTGCCAGCAGCTTCCTTCCCGGACAGGGAAGCGACGAGCAGTACTTC. Its translation: CASSFLPGQGSDEQYF.